What follows are 20 T cell receptor beta chains derived from one specimen sequenced in a study of blood T cell repertoires in COVID-19. Generated by immunoSEQ multiplex PCR, the TCRdb table keeps only in-frame clones and is missing some. Here the sample spans roughly 460,000 clones, about 90% being singletons. The sample comprised peripheral blood. These receptor sequences come from a young man with COVID-19, enrolled during active disease.

The chain links TRBV5-4 to TRBJ2-2; 10 nucleotides agree with TRBD2. Germline values: CDR1 SGHNT, CDR2 YYREEE (reference sequence). The V segment lost 0 bases and the J segment 5 bases; nucleotides outside the gene matches: 4. The CDR3 has 16 amino acids. The CDR3 here is CASSLASGGFTGELFF. For the CDR3, the DNA is TGTGCCAGCAGCTTGGCTAGCGGGGGCTTTACCGGGGAGCTGTTTTTT. Based on the CDR3 plus reference TRBV5-4 and TRBJ2-2, the full variable domain is ETGVTQSPTHLIKTRGQQVTLRCSSQSGHNTVSWYQQALGQGPQFIFQYYREEENGRGNFPPRFSGLQFPNYSSELNVNALELDDSALYLCASSLASGGFTGELFFGEGSRLTVL.

The J gene is TRBJ2-1, the V gene TRBV3-1 (or the pseudogene TRBV3-2); 10 nucleotides agree with TRBD2. The CDR3 contains 17 residues. With 3 bases clipped from V and 3 bases from J, the junction kept 8 bases outside the gene matches. Germline CDR1 is LGHDT and CDR2 is YNNKEL (reference sequence). The CDR3 DNA reads as TGTGCCAGCAGCCATAGTGGCCTAGCGGGAGACTACAATGAGCAGTTCTTC. As protein: CASSHSGLAGDYNEQFF.

The chain couples TRBV11-2 to TRBJ2-5, with D perhaps matching TRBD2 (5 bases). Per the germline V gene, CDR1 is SGHAT and CDR2 is FQNNGV. The CDR3 is made up of 13 amino acids. Trimming pared 2 bases from V and 4 bases from J, leaving 8 bases between. CDR3 region: CASSLLAGETQYF. The CDR3 coding sequence is TGTGCCAGCAGCTTACTAGCAGGAGAGACCCAGTACTTC.

The chain uses TRBV5-4 and TRBJ1-2; no clear D gene. V was clipped by 4 bases and J by 8 bases, with 21 bases between them. The CDR3 is 15 amino acids. Germline V CDR1 and CDR2: SGHNT, YYREEE (reference sequence). This CDR3 is CASSLRILDTEGYTF. CDR3 in DNA: TGTGCCAGCAGCCTGCGAATTTTAGATACGGAGGGCTACACCTTC. Full variable domain (rest looked up from reference TRBV5-4 and TRBJ1-2): ETGVTQSPTHLIKTRGQQVTLRCSSQSGHNTVSWYQQALGQGPQFIFQYYREEENGRGNFPPRFSGLQFPNYSSELNVNALELDDSALYLCASSLRILDTEGYTFGSGTRLTVV.

The V and J genes are TRBV11-2 and TRBJ1-2, with 10 bases identical to TRBD1. Germline trimming cut 4 bases from V and 6 bases from J; bases unmatched to any gene: 5. There are 14 residues in the CDR3. Germline lookup yields CDR1 SGHAT and CDR2 FQNNGV. The CDR3 nucleotides read TGTGCCAGCAGCTCTTTCGACAGGGGGCATGGCTACACCTTC. It codes for CASSSFDRGHGYTF.

This chain joins TRBV6-5 and TRBJ2-7; no clear D gene. The CDR3 is 13 amino acids. The V end was cut by 6 bases, the J end by 1 base, with 10 bases between. Per germline, CDR1 MNHEY and CDR2 SVGAGI. CDR3 protein: CASRPGPSYEQYF. For the CDR3, the DNA is TGTGCCAGCAGGCCGGGTCCTTCCTACGAGCAGTACTTC.

This rearrangement joins TRBV5-1 to TRBJ2-1; maybe TRBD2 (6 bases). Trimming left V 4 bases short and J 10 bases short, with 18 bases between. The germline V gene has CDR1 SGHRS and CDR2 YFSETQ. The CDR3 length is 14 residues. CDR3 loop: CASSTGLIGSEQFF. The CDR3, as DNA: TGCGCCAGCAGCACTGGACTAATCGGCTCAGAGCAGTTCTTC.

This clone was recorded a few times. The chain joins TRBV3-1 (or the pseudogene TRBV3-2) to TRBJ1-2, with 9 bases identical to TRBD1. The ends lost 4 bases at V and 8 bases at J; junction bases unmatched: 8. Germline values: CDR1 LGHDT, CDR2 YNNKEL (reference sequence). This CDR3 comprises 14 residues. CDR3 nucleotide sequence: TGTGCCAGCAGCCCACCGGGACAGGGAATGGGCTACACCTTC. Its protein product is CASSPPGQGMGYTF.

This rearrangement joins TRBV24-1 to TRBJ2-5, with 7 bases that match TRBD1. This CDR3 has 15 residues. Per the germline V gene, CDR1 is KGHDR and CDR2 is SFDVKD. J gave up 2 bases and V 7 bases, and 9 bases lay outside the gene matches. CDR3 loop: CATSAGTEEQETQYF. The DNA of the CDR3 is TGTGCCACCAGCGCCGGGACAGAGGAACAAGAGACCCAGTACTTC.

This chain links TRBV5-1 with TRBJ2-7; 11 bases map to TRBD1. V gave up 1 base and J gave up 5 bases; unmatched junction bases: 8. The CDR3 consists of 16 residues. From germline, CDR1 is SGHRS and CDR2 YFSETQ. The CDR3 loop reads CASSLPGQGVSDEQYF. DNA of the CDR3: TGCGCCAGCAGCTTGCCGGGACAGGGGGTATCCGACGAGCAGTACTTC.

This clone came up once. The chain employs TRBV29-1 and TRBJ2-2; D is perhaps TRBD2 (5 bases). Per the germline V gene, CDR1 is SQVTM and CDR2 is ANQGSEA. The CDR3 is made up of 15 amino acids. V shed 1 base and J shed 6 bases, with 15 bases lying between them. The CDR3 bases are TGCAGCGTTGAAGGGAATAGCGTGAGCTCCGGGGAGCTGTTTTTT. This sequence encodes CSVEGNSVSSGELFF.

The V call is TRBV5-1, the J call TRBJ2-5; D might be TRBD1 (5 bases). Trimming cost V 5 bases and J 2 bases, with 13 bases left between them. Germline loops: CDR1 SGHRS, CDR2 YFSETQ. This CDR3 comprises 14 residues. CDR3 region: CASRGGARQETQYF. The DNA for the CDR3 is TGCGCCAGCAGAGGTGGGGCCAGACAAGAGACCCAGTACTTC.

Concerning this clone: The same CDR3 arises from other DNA sequences in this sample as well. J is TRBJ2-7 and V is TRBV15; TRBD2 agrees at 7 bases. Trimming cost V 3 bases and J 0 bases; bases outside gene matches: 2. CDR3 length: 14 amino acids. Germline V CDR1 and CDR2: LNHNV, YYDKDF (reference sequence). Here the CDR3 DNA reads TGTGCCACCAGCAGGGGGGGGAGCTCCTACGAGCAGTACTTC. It codes for CATSRGGSSYEQYF. The full variable domain, in which reference TRBV15 and TRBJ2-7 provide the parts outside the CDR3, is DAMVIQNPRYQVTQFGKPVTLSCSQTLNHNVMYWYQQKSSQAPKLLFHYYDKDFNNEADTPDNFQSRRPNTSFCFLDIRSPGLGDTAMYLCATSRGGSSYEQYFGPGTRLTVT.

The genes are TRBV19 and TRBJ1-2; D possibly corresponds to TRBD1 (5 bases). V was clipped by 3 bases and J by 6 bases, with 11 bases between them. The CDR3 has 13 residues. The germline V gene encodes CDR1 LNHDA and CDR2 SQIVND (reference sequence). The CDR3 reads CASSIAGPHGYTF. The CDR3 nucleotides are TGTGCCAGTAGTATCGCAGGGCCCCATGGCTACACCTTC.

This chain joins TRBV12-3 or TRBV12-4 and TRBJ1-5, with a weak D call TRBD1 (6 bases). This CDR3 is built from 13 residues. V was pared by 5 bases and J by 4 bases, with 9 bases between. This CDR3 is CASSLDRNQPQHF. CDR3 in DNA: TGTGCCAGCAGTCTGGACAGAAATCAGCCCCAGCATTTT.

This chain uses TRBV29-1 with TRBJ1-2; possibly TRBD1 for D (6 bases). Germline values: CDR1 SQVTM, CDR2 ANQGSEA. V shed 3 bases and J shed 6 bases, with 11 bases lying between them. This CDR3 has 12 amino acids. CDR3 DNA: TGCAGCGTTGATTGGGGGCCGAATGGCTACACCTTC. It encodes CSVDWGPNGYTF.

This rearrangement joins TRBV5-4 to TRBJ1-2; no definite D call. CDR3 length: 13 residues. Germline V CDR1 and CDR2: SGHNT, YYREEE (reference sequence). Trimming took 10 bases from V and 8 from J, leaving 21 bases between them. The CDR3 is CAYERQPSGGYTF. CDR3 coding DNA: TGTGCCTATGAGAGGCAGCCGAGCGGCGGCTACACCTTC.

This clone has a handful of counts. The chain recombines TRBV9 with TRBJ1-1; unclear D gene. V was clipped by 1 base and J by 0 bases, with 7 bases between them. The CDR3 has 14 amino acids. Germline lookup yields CDR1 SGDLS and CDR2 YYNGEE. CDR3 sequence reads: CASSVQTMNTEAFF. DNA for the CDR3: TGTGCCAGCAGCGTACAGACAATGAACACTGAAGCTTTCTTT.

The chain links TRBV5-6 to TRBJ2-1; TRBD2 matches 7 bases. The CDR3 extends over 14 amino acids. The junction had 11 bases not matched to a gene; V was cut back by 7 bases and J by 7 bases. The germline CDR1 and CDR2 sequences are SGHDT and YYEEEE. The CDR3 loop reads CASVGSGVRNEQFF. The CDR3 DNA sequence: TGTGCCAGCGTAGGGAGCGGGGTCAGGAATGAGCAGTTCTTC.

The chain combines TRBV16 with TRBJ2-1; maybe TRBD1 (5 bases). Germline lookup yields CDR1 KGHSY and CDR2 FQNENV. The CDR3 consists of 13 residues. V dropped 3 bases and J dropped 9 bases, with 12 bases sitting between them. The CDR3 bases are TGTGCCAGCAGCCAGGGCAGGGTCACTGAGCAGTTCTTC. Protein sequence: CASSQGRVTEQFF.